This entry is about one T cell receptor beta chain. The authors' processing: Estimation of nucleated cell counts was performed using reference gene primer amplification. Profiled with immunoSEQ multiplex PCR; TCRdb holds only in-frame clones, not every one. From that table come the V and J calls and clone size; the DNA was used to work out D and trimming. Of tens of thousands of clones in the sample, around 84% were seen once. Trimming left V 0 bases short and J 6 bases short, with 19 bases between. This CDR3 is built from 16 residues. Per the germline V gene, CDR1 is SGHRS and CDR2 is YFSETQ. The data derive from a study of blood T cell repertoires in COVID-19. Study-wide context: Both acute and convalescent COVID-19 samples were obtained from the United States, Italy and Spain. Sample material is recorded as cDNA or gDNA derived from T cells, B-cell-depleted T cells, or PBMCs.

This TCR came from a human donor in a cohort sampled during active or convalescent COVID-19. V gene TRBV5-1 combines with J gene TRBJ2-7; possibly TRBD2 for D (6 bases). The sample consisted of peripheral blood. CDR3 nucleotide sequence: TGCGCCAGCAGCTTGGGGGAGGACGCCCGCTTGTCCGAGCAGTACTTC. Protein product: CASSLGEDARLSEQYF.